This T cell receptor (beta chain) was sequenced during a study of cytomegalovirus exposure and HLA in healthy donors. Study outcomes and limitations: Common viral pathogens (according to a later analysis) appeared linked to several of the most significant clusters. A previous analysis found most TCR beta V segments productive roughly 87% or roughly 30% of the time. Among CMV-associated TCR beta chains, most appeared HLA-restricted in a later analysis. For TCR beta chains, V- and J-gene trimming was later linked to a missense DCLRE1C variant.

This clone was seen a single time. Its antigen is not known. PCR was performed using 60 Vbeta and 13 Jbeta primers. Here immunoSEQ multiplex PCR was the method, and the copy in TCRdb shows in-frame clones only, minus some. The table records 40,000 or so clones, about 72% of them present only once. The CDR3 is 14 residues long. Germline V gene lookup returns CDR1 WNHNN and CDR2 SYGVQD (reference sequence). The J segment lost 6 bases and the V segment lost 3 bases, leaving 1 base of the junction unmatched. The gene calls are TRBV10-1 and TRBJ2-1; the match to TRBD2 covers 11 bases. Material for sequencing was PBMCs. This clonotype was obtained from a man under 40 in good health and CMV-seronegative. CDR3: CASSDSGRANEQFF. The CDR3 nucleotides read TGCGCCAGCAGTGATAGCGGGAGGGCCAATGAGCAGTTCTTC.